These T cell receptor beta chains were read from a single sample in a study of identical twins. In TCRdb, the 5' RACE reads were re-called with MiXCR into one record per CDR3 protein. The sample consists of about 500,000 distinct CDR3 sequences, 13% to 15% of them appearing once. These data also featured in a second study, about yellow fever vaccine responses in identical twins.

The sample taken for sequencing was CD4+ T cells sorted from blood. These receptors all stem from a woman between 18 and 30 years old in good health. Each CDR3 is given with its conserved first and last residue. A D gene is named only where the DNA matches it firmly. The size of a clone is reported for some rows only, either as once, few or many, or as a class for expanded clones.

d_gene: -; abundance: few; j_gene: TRBJ2-1; v_gene: TRBV6-5; CDR3aa: CASSFGRSSSYNEQFF; CDR3nt: TGTGCCAGCAGTTTTGGACGGTCAAGCTCCTACAATGAGCAGTTCTTC
d_gene: -; abundance: -; j_gene: TRBJ2-1; v_gene: TRBV20-1; CDR3aa: CSAKTGTINEQFF; CDR3nt: TGCAGTGCTAAAACCGGGACAATCAATGAGCAGTTCTTC
d_gene: -; abundance: -; j_gene: TRBJ2-7; v_gene: TRBV6-2/TRBV6-3; CDR3aa: CARSSPRGAHIYEQYF; CDR3nt: TGTGCCAGAAGCTCACCCCGGGGGGCCCACATCTACGAGCAGTACTTC
d_gene: TRBD2; abundance: many; j_gene: TRBJ2-2; v_gene: TRBV12-3/TRBV12-4; CDR3aa: CASTPLGTKNTGELFF; CDR3nt: TGTGCCAGCACCCCGCTCGGGACTAAGAACACCGGGGAGCTGTTTTTT
d_gene: TRBD1; abundance: few; j_gene: TRBJ2-7; v_gene: TRBV11-2; CDR3aa: CASSPSLDRRRTYEQYF; CDR3nt: TGTGCCAGCAGCCCATCCTTGGACAGGAGGAGAACCTACGAGCAGTACTTC
d_gene: -; abundance: few; j_gene: TRBJ2-7; v_gene: TRBV4-1; CDR3aa: CASSQAQESSYEQYF; CDR3nt: TGCGCCAGCAGCCAAGCTCAGGAAAGCTCCTACGAGCAGTACTTC
d_gene: TRBD1; abundance: few; j_gene: TRBJ2-3; v_gene: TRBV18; CDR3aa: CASSPPKGQGRTDTQYF; CDR3nt: TGTGCCAGCTCACCACCCAAGGGACAGGGACGCACAGATACGCAGTATTTT
d_gene: -; abundance: few; j_gene: TRBJ2-7; v_gene: TRBV12-3/TRBV12-4; CDR3aa: CASSTSDISPGEQYF; CDR3nt: TGTGCCAGCAGTACCTCGGACATCTCACCGGGTGAGCAGTACTTC
d_gene: -; abundance: few; j_gene: TRBJ1-6; v_gene: TRBV3-1; CDR3aa: CASSQTRNSPLHF; CDR3nt: TGTGCCAGCAGCCAGACGAGGAATTCACCCCTCCACTTT
d_gene: TRBD1; abundance: many; j_gene: TRBJ1-1; v_gene: TRBV5-1; CDR3aa: CASSLDRGNTEAFF; CDR3nt: TGCGCCAGCAGCTTGGACAGGGGGAACACTGAAGCTTTCTTT
d_gene: -; abundance: few; j_gene: TRBJ1-1; v_gene: TRBV7-9; CDR3aa: CASSLPGAEAFF; CDR3nt: TGCGCCAGCAGCTTGCCGGGGGCTGAAGCTTTCTTT
d_gene: TRBD2; abundance: -; j_gene: TRBJ2-3; v_gene: TRBV20-1; CDR3aa: CSAIRTSGITDTQYF; CDR3nt: TGCAGTGCTATAAGGACTAGCGGAATCACAGATACGCAGTATTTT
d_gene: TRBD1; abundance: few; j_gene: TRBJ2-5; v_gene: TRBV20-1; CDR3aa: CSARGTGGMKTQYF; CDR3nt: TGCAGTGCTAGAGGGACAGGGGGTATGAAGACCCAGTACTTC
d_gene: TRBD1; abundance: -; j_gene: TRBJ1-4; v_gene: TRBV5-1; CDR3aa: CASSPRGDRAEKLFF; CDR3nt: TGCGCCAGCAGCCCTCGGGGGGACAGGGCTGAAAAACTGTTTTTT
d_gene: -; abundance: many; j_gene: TRBJ2-5; v_gene: TRBV15; CDR3aa: CATSRDRSGETQYF; CDR3nt: TGTGCCACCAGCAGAGATCGTTCCGGGGAGACCCAGTACTTC
d_gene: -; abundance: few; j_gene: TRBJ1-2; v_gene: TRBV20-1; CDR3aa: CSARSSGDPLYGYTF; CDR3nt: TGCAGTGCTAGATCATCGGGGGACCCCCTCTATGGCTACACCTTC
d_gene: TRBD2; abundance: many; j_gene: TRBJ2-3; v_gene: TRBV29-1; CDR3aa: CSVERGITDTQYF; CDR3nt: TGCAGCGTTGAGCGGGGGATCACAGATACGCAGTATTTT
d_gene: TRBD1; abundance: many; j_gene: TRBJ2-7; v_gene: TRBV29-1; CDR3aa: CSGGQGAFEQYF; CDR3nt: TGCAGCGGAGGACAGGGGGCCTTCGAGCAGTACTTC
d_gene: TRBD2; abundance: few; j_gene: TRBJ2-5; v_gene: TRBV6-2/TRBV6-3; CDR3aa: CASSYVTSGPGYQETQYF; CDR3nt: TGTGCCAGCAGTTACGTGACTAGCGGGCCGGGCTACCAAGAGACCCAGTACTTC
d_gene: -; abundance: few; j_gene: TRBJ1-5; v_gene: TRBV3-1; CDR3aa: CASSHRYQPQHF; CDR3nt: TGTGCCAGCAGCCATCGATATCAGCCCCAGCATTTT
d_gene: -; abundance: -; j_gene: TRBJ2-1; v_gene: TRBV25-1; CDR3aa: CASSEVGQQFF; CDR3nt: TGTGCCAGCAGTGAAGTAGGTCAGCAGTTCTTC
d_gene: TRBD1; abundance: few; j_gene: TRBJ1-5; v_gene: TRBV6-2/TRBV6-3; CDR3aa: CASSSRQGPNQPQHF; CDR3nt: TGTGCCAGCAGTTCCAGACAGGGGCCCAATCAGCCCCAGCATTTT
d_gene: TRBD2; abundance: -; j_gene: TRBJ2-2; v_gene: TRBV5-1; CDR3aa: CASSPGLAKLTGELFF; CDR3nt: TGCGCCAGCAGCCCGGGACTAGCAAAACTCACCGGGGAGCTGTTTTTT
d_gene: -; abundance: few; j_gene: TRBJ2-5; v_gene: TRBV7-9; CDR3aa: CASSLPLIGEYQETQYF; CDR3nt: TGTGCCAGCAGCTTACCCCTGATAGGAGAGTACCAAGAGACCCAGTACTTC
d_gene: TRBD2; abundance: few; j_gene: TRBJ2-1; v_gene: TRBV5-1; CDR3aa: CASSLAPGLAGGGEQFF; CDR3nt: TGCGCCAGCAGCTTGGCACCGGGACTAGCGGGAGGTGGTGAGCAGTTCTTC
d_gene: TRBD1; abundance: few; j_gene: TRBJ2-7; v_gene: TRBV9; CDR3aa: CASSEATGTYEQYF; CDR3nt: TGTGCCAGCAGCGAAGCGACAGGGACCTACGAGCAGTACTTC
d_gene: -; abundance: few; j_gene: TRBJ2-5; v_gene: TRBV7-2; CDR3aa: CASSYLLARETQYF; CDR3nt: TGTGCCAGCAGCTATCTACTAGCTAGAGAGACCCAGTACTTC
d_gene: -; abundance: -; j_gene: TRBJ2-1; v_gene: TRBV5-1; CDR3aa: CASSLAGTQALGGYNEQFF; CDR3nt: TGCGCCAGCAGCTTGGCTGGGACACAAGCATTAGGTGGCTACAATGAGCAGTTCTTC
d_gene: -; abundance: many; j_gene: TRBJ2-5; v_gene: TRBV7-7; CDR3aa: CASSAGLQETQYF; CDR3nt: TGTGCTAGCAGCGCGGGACTTCAAGAGACCCAGTACTTC
d_gene: TRBD1; abundance: many; j_gene: TRBJ2-1; v_gene: TRBV10-3; CDR3aa: CAIRGQGPYNEQFF; CDR3nt: TGTGCCATCAGAGGACAGGGCCCCTACAATGAGCAGTTCTTC
d_gene: -; abundance: few; j_gene: TRBJ2-2; v_gene: TRBV28; CDR3aa: CASSTGTSNTGELFF; CDR3nt: TGTGCCAGCAGTACTGGGACTTCGAACACCGGGGAGCTGTTTTTT
d_gene: -; abundance: -; j_gene: TRBJ2-6; v_gene: TRBV4-2; CDR3aa: CASTEKAAGANVLTF; CDR3nt: TGTGCCAGCACCGAAAAGGCGGCTGGGGCCAACGTCCTGACTTTC
d_gene: -; abundance: few; j_gene: TRBJ2-5; v_gene: TRBV5-6; CDR3aa: CASSFGADRQETQYF; CDR3nt: TGTGCCAGCAGCTTTGGAGCGGATAGACAAGAGACCCAGTACTTC
d_gene: TRBD2; abundance: -; j_gene: TRBJ2-1; v_gene: TRBV4-1; CDR3aa: CASSPLPQRERNEQFF; CDR3nt: TGCGCCAGCAGCCCCTTGCCCCAGCGGGAGAGGAATGAGCAGTTCTTC
d_gene: TRBD2; abundance: many; j_gene: TRBJ2-1; v_gene: TRBV10-1; CDR3aa: CASSESLAGVNEQFF; CDR3nt: TGCGCCAGCAGTGAGTCTCTAGCGGGAGTAAATGAGCAGTTCTTC
d_gene: -; abundance: many; j_gene: TRBJ2-5; v_gene: TRBV6-2/TRBV6-3; CDR3aa: CASSSLPKSPWSQETQYF; CDR3nt: TGTGCCAGCAGTTCCTTACCGAAGAGTCCCTGGTCCCAAGAGACCCAGTACTTC
d_gene: -; abundance: -; j_gene: TRBJ1-1; v_gene: TRBV15; CDR3aa: CATSRAKLTEAFF; CDR3nt: TGTGCCACCAGCAGAGCAAAACTCACTGAAGCTTTCTTT